The 8 T cell receptor beta chains given below trace back to one sample, sequenced in a study of early T cells in non-severe SARS-CoV-2 infection. TCRdb reanalysed the 5' RACE reads using MiXCR and keeps one entry per CDR3 protein. The sample lists under 85,000 distinct CDR3 sequences, about 12% occurring once. Sequencing used whole blood. These receptors were taken from an adult who was a healthcare worker with PCR-confirmed SARS-CoV-2 infection or an uninfected control (not recorded which).

V and J are TRBV7-9 and TRBJ2-7; 8 bases match TRBD1. The J segment lost 6 bases and the V segment lost 0 bases, leaving 7 bases of the junction unmatched. Germline-derived CDR1 and CDR2 are SEHNR and FQNEAQ (reference sequence). This CDR3 spans 15 amino acids. The CDR3 loop is CASSLAPTGQAEQYF. CDR3 bases: TGTGCCAGCAGCTTAGCGCCGACGGGACAGGCCGAGCAGTACTTC.

This clonotype was counted at least ten times. This chain connects TRBV5-6 to TRBJ2-5; 8 bases fit TRBD1. CDR1 is SGHDT and CDR2 is YYEEEE in the germline V gene. The trim removed 5 bases at V and 5 bases at J, leaving 14 bases unmatched. The CDR3 contains 16 residues. CDR3 region: CASSSRRTGWDETQYF. The DNA of the CDR3 is TGTGCCAGCAGTTCCCGTAGGACAGGGTGGGACGAGACCCAGTACTTC. Complete variable domain (other parts from reference TRBV5-6 and TRBJ2-5): DAGVTQSPTHLIKTRGQQVTLRCSPKSGHDTVSWYQQALGQGPQFIFQYYEEEERQRGNFPDRFSGHQFPNYSSELNVNALLLGDSALYLCASSSRRTGWDETQYFGPGTRLLVL.

This clonotype was picked up many times. The CDR3 coding sequence is TGTGCCACCGCTCCCCCCGGACTAGCGGGGGGCGAGCAGTACTTC. Its translation is CATAPPGLAGGEQYF. The chain uses TRBV19 and TRBJ2-7; 14 nucleotides agree with TRBD2. V was clipped by 10 bases and J by 6 bases; unmatched bases: 11. This CDR3 has 15 amino acids. Germline loops: CDR1 LNHDA, CDR2 SQIVND (reference sequence). The variable domain in full, completed from reference TRBV19 and TRBJ2-7, reads DGGITQSPKYLFRKEGQNVTLSCEQNLNHDAMYWYRQDPGQGLRLIYYSQIVNDFQKGDIAEGYSVSREKKESFPLTVTSAQKNPTAFYLCATAPPGLAGGEQYFGPGTRLTVT.

This clonotype was detected ten times or more. This sequence joins TRBV6-6 and TRBJ1-2; 7 nucleotides align to TRBD1. The junction had 6 bases not matched to a gene; V was cut back by 6 bases and J by 2 bases. From germline, CDR1 is MNHNY and CDR2 SVGAGI (reference sequence). The CDR3 extends over 14 amino acids. The CDR3 region has the DNA TGTGCCAGCAGCCAGGGGGTTGGGAACTATGGCTACACCTTC. This translates into CASSQGVGNYGYTF.

Only a few counts were recorded for this clonotype. This chain uses TRBV21-1 with TRBJ2-1; the D call in the table, TRBD2, was not verified against the DNA. TRBV21-1 is tagged as a pseudogene. The CDR3 has 17 amino acids. CDR3 residues: CASSTRSGRAPPDEQFF. The DNA of the CDR3 is TGTGCCAGCAGCACGAGAAGCGGGAGGGCCCCTCCAGATGAGCAGTTCTTC.

The chain employs TRBV2 and TRBJ1-5; D is unclear. From germline, CDR1 is SNHLY and CDR2 FYNNEI. The CDR3 is 16 residues long. Trimming stripped 3 bases from V and 2 bases from J, with 14 bases between. In nucleotides, the CDR3 is TGTGCCAGCAGTGACGAAGGGATCAGAGGCAATCAGCCCCAGCATTTT. Translating it yields CASSDEGIRGNQPQHF. Full variable domain (missing parts from reference TRBV2 and TRBJ1-5): EPEVTQTPSHQVTQMGQEVILRCVPISNHLYFYWYRQILGQKVEFLVSFYNNEISEKSEIFDDQFSVERPDGSNFTLKIRSTKLEDSAMYFCASSDEGIRGNQPQHFGDGTRLSIL.

This clonotype was seen ten or more times. V gene TRBV12-3 or TRBV12-4 combines with J gene TRBJ1-1; D is uncertain. Trimming shortened V by 3 bases and J by 0 bases, and 8 bases separated the two germline ends. The CDR3 has 14 residues. Written as DNA, the CDR3 is TGTGCCAGCAGTTTCGGACGACTGAACACTGAAGCTTTCTTT. Its translation is CASSFGRLNTEAFF.

This clonotype occurred a few times. J is TRBJ1-1 and V is TRBV10-3; D remains ambiguous. The CDR3 has 14 residues. Germline V gives CDR1 ENHRY, CDR2 SYGVKD. Trimming left V 4 bases short and J 6 bases short, with 15 bases between. As DNA, the CDR3 is TGTGCCATCAGTGGGTGGCTCGACAATTCTGAAGCTTTCTTT. Translation gives CAISGWLDNSEAFF.